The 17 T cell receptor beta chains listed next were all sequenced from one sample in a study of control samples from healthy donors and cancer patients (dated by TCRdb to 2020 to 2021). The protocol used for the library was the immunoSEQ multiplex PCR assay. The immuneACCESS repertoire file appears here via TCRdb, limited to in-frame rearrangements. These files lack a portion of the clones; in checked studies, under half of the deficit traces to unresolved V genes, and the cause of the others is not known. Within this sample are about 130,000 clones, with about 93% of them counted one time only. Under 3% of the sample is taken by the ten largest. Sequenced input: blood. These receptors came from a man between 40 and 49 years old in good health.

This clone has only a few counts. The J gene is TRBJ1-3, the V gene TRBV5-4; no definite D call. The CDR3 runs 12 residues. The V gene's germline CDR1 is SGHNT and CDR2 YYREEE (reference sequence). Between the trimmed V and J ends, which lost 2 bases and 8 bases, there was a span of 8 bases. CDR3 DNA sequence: TGTGCCAGCAGCTTTCGTGGGGACACCATATATTTT. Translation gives CASSFRGDTIYF. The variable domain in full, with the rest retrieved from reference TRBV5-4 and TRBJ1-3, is ETGVTQSPTHLIKTRGQQVTLRCSSQSGHNTVSWYQQALGQGPQFIFQYYREEENGRGNFPPRFSGLQFPNYSSELNVNALELDDSALYLCASSFRGDTIYFGEGSWLTVV.

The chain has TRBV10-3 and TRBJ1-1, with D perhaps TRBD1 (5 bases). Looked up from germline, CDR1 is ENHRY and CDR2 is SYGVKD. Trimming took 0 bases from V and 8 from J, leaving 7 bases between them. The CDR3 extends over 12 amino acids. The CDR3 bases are TGTGCCATCAGTGAGTCGGCAGGGGAAGCTTTCTTT. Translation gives CAISESAGEAFF.

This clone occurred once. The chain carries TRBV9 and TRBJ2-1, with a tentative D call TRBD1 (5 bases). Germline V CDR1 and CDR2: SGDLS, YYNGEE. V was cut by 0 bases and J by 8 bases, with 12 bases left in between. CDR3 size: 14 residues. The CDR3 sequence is CASSVGAGLDEQFF. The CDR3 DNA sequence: TGTGCCAGCAGCGTAGGAGCAGGGCTAGATGAGCAGTTCTTC. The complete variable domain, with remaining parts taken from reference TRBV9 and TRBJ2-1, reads DSGVTQTPKHLITATGQRVTLRCSPRSGDLSVYWYQQSLDQGLQFLIQYYNGEERAKGNILERFSAQQFPDLHSELNLSSLELGDSALYFCASSVGAGLDEQFFGPGTRLTVL.

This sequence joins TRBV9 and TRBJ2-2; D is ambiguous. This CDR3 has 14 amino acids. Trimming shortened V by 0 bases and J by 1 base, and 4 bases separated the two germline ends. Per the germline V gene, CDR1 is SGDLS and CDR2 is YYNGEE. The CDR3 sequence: CASSVVMNTGELFF. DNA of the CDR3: TGTGCCAGCAGCGTAGTGATGAACACCGGGGAGCTGTTTTTT.

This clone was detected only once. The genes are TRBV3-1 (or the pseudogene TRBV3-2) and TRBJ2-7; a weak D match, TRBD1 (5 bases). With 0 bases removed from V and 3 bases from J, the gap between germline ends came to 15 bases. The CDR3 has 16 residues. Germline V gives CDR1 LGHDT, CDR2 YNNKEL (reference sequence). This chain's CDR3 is CASSQDPQGLIYEQYF. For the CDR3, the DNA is TGTGCCAGCAGCCAAGATCCGCAGGGTCTAATCTACGAGCAGTACTTC.

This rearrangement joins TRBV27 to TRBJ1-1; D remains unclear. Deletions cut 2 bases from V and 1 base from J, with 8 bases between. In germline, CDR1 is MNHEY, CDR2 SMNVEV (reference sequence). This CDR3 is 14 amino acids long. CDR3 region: CASSLAGKNTEAFF. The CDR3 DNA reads TGTGCCAGCAGTTTAGCGGGGAAGAACACTGAAGCTTTCTTT.

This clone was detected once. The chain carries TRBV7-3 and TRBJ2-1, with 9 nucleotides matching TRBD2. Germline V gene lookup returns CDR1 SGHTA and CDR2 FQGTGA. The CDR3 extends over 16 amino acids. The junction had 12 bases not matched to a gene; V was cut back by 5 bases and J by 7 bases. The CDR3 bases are TGTGCCAGCAGCCAGCGACTAGCGGAGATCGGGAATGAGCAGTTCTTC. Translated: CASSQRLAEIGNEQFF.

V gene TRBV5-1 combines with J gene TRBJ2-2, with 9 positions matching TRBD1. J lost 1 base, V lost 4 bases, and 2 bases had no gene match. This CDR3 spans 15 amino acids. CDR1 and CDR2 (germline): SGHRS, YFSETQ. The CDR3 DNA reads TGCGCCAGCAGCATGGGACAGGGGAACACCGGGGAGCTGTTTTTT. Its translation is CASSMGQGNTGELFF.

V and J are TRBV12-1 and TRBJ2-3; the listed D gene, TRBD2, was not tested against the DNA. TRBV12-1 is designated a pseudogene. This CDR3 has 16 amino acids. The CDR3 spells CASSRGTRPAADTQYF. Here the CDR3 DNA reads TGTGCCAGCAGCCGAGGGACTAGGCCAGCGGCAGATACGCAGTATTTT.

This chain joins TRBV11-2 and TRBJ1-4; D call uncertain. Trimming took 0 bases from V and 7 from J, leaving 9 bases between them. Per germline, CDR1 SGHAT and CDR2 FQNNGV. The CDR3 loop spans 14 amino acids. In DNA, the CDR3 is TGTGCCAGCAGCTTAGATCTCCCTTCTGAAAAACTGTTTTTT. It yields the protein CASSLDLPSEKLFF.

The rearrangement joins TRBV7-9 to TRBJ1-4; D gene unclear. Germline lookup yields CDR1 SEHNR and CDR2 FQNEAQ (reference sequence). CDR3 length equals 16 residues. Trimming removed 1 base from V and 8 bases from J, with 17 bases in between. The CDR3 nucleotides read TGTGCCAGCAGCTTAGGGCCCGGCGACGTAGGCGAAAAACTGTTTTTT. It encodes CASSLGPGDVGEKLFF.

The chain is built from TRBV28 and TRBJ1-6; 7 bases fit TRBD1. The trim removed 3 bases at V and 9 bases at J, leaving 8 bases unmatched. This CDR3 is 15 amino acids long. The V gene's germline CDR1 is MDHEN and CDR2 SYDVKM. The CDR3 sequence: CASSFRQGVVSPLHF. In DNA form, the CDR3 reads TGTGCCAGCAGTTTTCGGCAGGGGGTCGTTTCACCCCTCCACTTT. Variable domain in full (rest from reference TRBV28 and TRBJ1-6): DVKVTQSSRYLVKRTGEKVFLECVQDMDHENMFWYRQDPGLGLRLIYFSYDVKMKEKGDIPEGYSVSREKKERFSLILESASTNQTSMYLCASSFRQGVVSPLHFGNGTRLTVT.

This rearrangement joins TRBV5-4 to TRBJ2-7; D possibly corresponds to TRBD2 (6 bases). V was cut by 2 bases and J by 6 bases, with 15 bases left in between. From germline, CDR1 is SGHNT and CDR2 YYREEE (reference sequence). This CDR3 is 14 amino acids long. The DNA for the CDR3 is TGTGCCAGCAGCTTCGTTGGGCAGGAGGGCGAGCAGTACTTC. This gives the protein CASSFVGQEGEQYF.

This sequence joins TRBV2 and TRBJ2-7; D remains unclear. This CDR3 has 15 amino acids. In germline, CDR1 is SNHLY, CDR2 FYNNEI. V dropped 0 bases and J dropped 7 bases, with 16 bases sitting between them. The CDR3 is CASSEARPGPKEQYF. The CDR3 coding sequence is TGTGCCAGCAGTGAAGCTCGCCCAGGTCCGAAAGAGCAGTACTTC. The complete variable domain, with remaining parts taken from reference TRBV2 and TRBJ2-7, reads EPEVTQTPSHQVTQMGQEVILRCVPISNHLYFYWYRQILGQKVEFLVSFYNNEISEKSEIFDDQFSVERPDGSNFTLKIRSTKLEDSAMYFCASSEARPGPKEQYFGPGTRLTVT.

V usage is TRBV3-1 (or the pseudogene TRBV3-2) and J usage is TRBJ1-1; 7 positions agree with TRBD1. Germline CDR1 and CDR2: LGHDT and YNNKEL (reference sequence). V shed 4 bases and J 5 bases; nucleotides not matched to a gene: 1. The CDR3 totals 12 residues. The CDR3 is CASSPRGTEAFF. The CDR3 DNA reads TGTGCCAGCAGCCCCAGGGGGACTGAAGCTTTCTTT.

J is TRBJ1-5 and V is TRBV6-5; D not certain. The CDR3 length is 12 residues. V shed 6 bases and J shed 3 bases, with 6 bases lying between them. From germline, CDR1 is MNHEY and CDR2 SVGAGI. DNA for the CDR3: TGTGCCAGCAGACAAAACAATCAGCCCCAGCATTTT. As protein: CASRQNNQPQHF.

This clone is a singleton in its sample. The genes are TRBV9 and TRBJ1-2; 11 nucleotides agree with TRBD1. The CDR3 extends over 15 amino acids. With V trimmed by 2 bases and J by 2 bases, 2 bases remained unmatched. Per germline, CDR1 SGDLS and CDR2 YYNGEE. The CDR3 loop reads CASSVGQGVNYGYTF. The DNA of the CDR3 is TGTGCCAGCAGCGTGGGACAGGGGGTCAACTATGGCTACACCTTC.